Listed below are T cell receptor beta chains from one sample, sequenced in a study of CXCR3-negative and CXCR3-positive naive CD8 T cells. TCRdb re-called the 5' RACE reads and gives one entry per CDR3 protein, without DNA. The repertoire table contains roughly 80,000 distinct CDR3 sequences. Sequencing input: naive CXCR3+ CD8+ T cells from blood. Receptor source: a human donor in good health. Some clones in this sample may be carry-over from other donors' samples. Both conserved end residues are part of each CDR3. Expanded clones are given a class, and other clones once, few, many or no size at all.

J gene	V gene	clone size	CDR3 protein
TRBJ1-1	TRBV7-9	.	CASSLGPGAGTEAFF
TRBJ1-2	TRBV13	.	CASSFGATTNYGYTF
TRBJ2-1	TRBV21-1	.	CASSVGLGLGNEQFF
TRBJ2-5	TRBV18	.	CASSPPEYQETQYF
TRBJ2-3	TRBV29-1	.	CSVEGQVVDTQYF
TRBJ2-2	TRBV30	.	CAWSGEATGELFF
TRBJ2-1	TRBV4-1	.	CASSSGGAYNEQFF
TRBJ2-1	TRBV12-3/TRBV12-4	.	CASSQTDNEQFF
TRBJ2-7	TRBV7-2	.	CASSPFGGNYEQYF
TRBJ1-4	TRBV29-1	.	CSVGWRIEKLFF
TRBJ2-5	TRBV28	.	CASSSLEGSRETQYF
TRBJ2-2	TRBV7-2	.	CASQTPGLAEGNTGELFF
TRBJ2-2	TRBV29-1	.	CSAAGTGESGELFF
TRBJ2-7	TRBV13	.	CASSLVTYEQYF
TRBJ2-7	TRBV6-2/TRBV6-3	.	CASSYRTLYEQYF
TRBJ2-1	TRBV7-6	.	CASRLGGEQFF
TRBJ2-2	TRBV30	.	CAWGVYTGELFF
TRBJ2-1	TRBV7-2	.	CASTSGGNGQFF
TRBJ2-5	TRBV5-1	.	CASSEGTEQETQYF
TRBJ2-7	TRBV10-3	.	CAISVVGSPDEQYF
TRBJ2-7	TRBV4-3	.	CANSQGRASGSVRAYEQYF
TRBJ2-7	TRBV24-1	.	CATSDFVAGRGYEQYF
TRBJ1-1	TRBV28	.	CASTPPAVNTEAFF
TRBJ2-5	TRBV15	.	CATSRRENQETQYF
TRBJ2-5	TRBV11-3	.	CASSLRESQETQYF
TRBJ2-7	TRBV29-1	.	CSVEAPGRGSYEQYF
TRBJ2-2	TRBV24-1	.	CATSDPELSGELFF
TRBJ2-7	TRBV6-2/TRBV6-3	.	CASSPGHSNYEQYF
TRBJ2-7	TRBV29-1	.	CSVEEGLYEQYF
TRBJ2-5	TRBV28	.	CASSFPGTSQETQYF
TRBJ2-7	TRBV27	.	CASSFGGRAYEQYF
TRBJ2-3	TRBV7-2	.	CASSLDWDITDTQYF
TRBJ2-5	TRBV7-2	.	CASSWTDQETQYF
TRBJ2-1	TRBV19	.	CASSTSGGYNEQFF
TRBJ2-1	TRBV6-2/TRBV6-3	.	CASRDGSSYNEQFF
TRBJ2-1	TRBV29-1	.	CSVEGLGLAGDEQFF
TRBJ1-2	TRBV2	.	CASSNPGQELNYGYTF
TRBJ1-1	TRBV20-1	.	CSARDRLQNTEAFF
TRBJ2-2	TRBV29-1	.	CSATTTGSTGELFF
TRBJ2-7	TRBV2	.	CASSSGFDAYEQYF
TRBJ2-2	TRBV18	.	CASSPRSTGELFF
TRBJ2-2	TRBV2	.	CASSEELVGELFF
TRBJ1-6	TRBV6-6	.	CASSTLQGARNSPLHF
TRBJ2-1	TRBV7-6	.	CASSPRLEYEQFF
TRBJ2-1	TRBV11-3	medium-sized	CASSPPGGNEQFF
TRBJ2-5	TRBV28	.	CASSFMQAYQETQYF
TRBJ2-1	TRBV29-1	.	CSVDNPWTGGRSSYNEQFF
TRBJ2-1	TRBV20-1	.	CSARVWVSYGNEQFF
TRBJ2-5	TRBV14	.	CASSQDLTWGFSEQYF
TRBJ2-1	TRBV5-4	.	CASSLFVGTSGKQFF
TRBJ2-5	TRBV28	.	CASSPNRGETQYF
TRBJ2-1	TRBV27	.	CASSLSGEGQGNEQFF
TRBJ1-1	TRBV9	.	CASSGTGSTEAFF
TRBJ1-6	TRBV12-3/TRBV12-4	.	CASSIPGDSPLHF